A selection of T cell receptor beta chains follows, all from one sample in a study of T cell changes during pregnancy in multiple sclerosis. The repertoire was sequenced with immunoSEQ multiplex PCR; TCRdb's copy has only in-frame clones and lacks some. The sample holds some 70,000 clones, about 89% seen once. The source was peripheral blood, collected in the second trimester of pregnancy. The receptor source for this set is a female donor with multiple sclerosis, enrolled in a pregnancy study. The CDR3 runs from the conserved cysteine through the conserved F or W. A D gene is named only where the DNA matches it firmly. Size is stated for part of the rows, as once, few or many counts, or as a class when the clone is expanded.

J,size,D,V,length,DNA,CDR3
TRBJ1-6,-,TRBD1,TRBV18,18,TGTGCCAGCTCACTTTACCCGGGACAGGGAGGGAAAAATTCACCCCTCCACTTT,CASSLYPGQGGKNSPLHF
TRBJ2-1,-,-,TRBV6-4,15,TGTGCCAGCAGGCTGCGGGGAGACTCCTACAATGAGCAGTTCTTC,CASRLRGDSYNEQFF
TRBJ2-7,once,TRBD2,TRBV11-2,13,TGTGCCAGCAGCTTAGTCAGCGGGGCTTCGCAGTACTTC,CASSLVSGASQYF
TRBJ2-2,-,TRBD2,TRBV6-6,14,TGTGCCAGCAGAGTAGCGGGGGAGACCGGGGAGCTGTTTTTT,CASRVAGETGELFF
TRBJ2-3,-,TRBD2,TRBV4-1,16,TGCGCCAGCAGCCCTAGACTAGCGGGGCCCACAGATACGCAGTATTTT,CASSPRLAGPTDTQYF
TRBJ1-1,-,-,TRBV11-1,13,TGTGCCAGCAGCCTAGGTCTGAGCACTGAAGCTTTCTTT,CASSLGLSTEAFF
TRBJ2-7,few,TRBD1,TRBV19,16,TGTGCCAGTAGTGCGGGGACAGGGGGCATCCCCTACGAGCAGTACTTC,CASSAGTGGIPYEQYF
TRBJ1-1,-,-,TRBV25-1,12,TGTGCCAGCAGTGCAGGGCAGACTGAAGCTTTCTTT,CASSAGQTEAFF
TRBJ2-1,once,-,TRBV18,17,TGTGCCAGCTCACCCCGGGCGGAGGAACCAATCTACAATGAGCAGTTCTTC,CASSPRAEEPIYNEQFF
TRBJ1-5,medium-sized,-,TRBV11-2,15,TGTGCCAGCAGCTTAGATTTTGGGGGGTATCAGCCCCAGCATTTT,CASSLDFGGYQPQHF
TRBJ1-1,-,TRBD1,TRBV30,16,TGTGCCTGGAGGCGCGACAGGGGAGTAGGGGACACTGAAGCTTTCTTT,CAWRRDRGVGDTEAFF
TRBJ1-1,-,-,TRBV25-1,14,TGTGCCAGCAGTGATCGGGGAGGTTGGGGTGAAGCTTTCTTT,CASSDRGGWGEAFF
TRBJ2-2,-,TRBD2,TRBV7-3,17,TGTGCCAGCAGCCGTACCAGGACTAGCGGGGGAAGCGGGGAGCTGTTTTTT,CASSRTRTSGGSGELFF
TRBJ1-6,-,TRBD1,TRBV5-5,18,TGTGCCAGCAGCCGAGTCCGGGACAGCCAAGAGGGGGTTATGGCCCTCCACTTT,CASSRVRDSQEGVMALHF
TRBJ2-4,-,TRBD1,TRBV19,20,TGTGCCAGTAGTATAGCCCAACACCGGGACAGAACTCTAGCCAAAAACATTCAGTACTTC,CASSIAQHRDRTLAKNIQYF
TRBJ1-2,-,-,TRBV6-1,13,TGTGCCAGCAGCTTTCGGACAGACTATGGCTACACCTTC,CASSFRTDYGYTF
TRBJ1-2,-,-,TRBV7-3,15,TGTGCCAGCAGCTTAACCGGGGGAGGGAGCTATGGCTACACCTTC,CASSLTGGGSYGYTF
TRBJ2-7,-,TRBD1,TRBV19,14,TGTGCCAGTAGTGGCGGGACAGGGGGCTACGAGCAGTACTTC,CASSGGTGGYEQYF
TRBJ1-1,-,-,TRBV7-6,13,TGTGCCAGCAGCCCGCTATTGAACACTGAAGCTTTCTTT,CASSPLLNTEAFF
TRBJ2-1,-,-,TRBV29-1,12,TGCAGCGTTGAAAAAGGGGCGCATGAGCAGTTCTTC,CSVEKGAHEQFF
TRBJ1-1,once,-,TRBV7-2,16,TGTGCCAGCAGCTTAGGTCTGGGAGACGCTAACACTGAAGCTTTCTTT,CASSLGLGDANTEAFF
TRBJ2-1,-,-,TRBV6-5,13,TGTGCCAGCAGCCCTACAGGGACCAATGAGCAGTTCTTC,CASSPTGTNEQFF
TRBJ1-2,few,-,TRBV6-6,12,TGTGCCAGCAGTTTCCCAGGGGACGGCTACACCTTC,CASSFPGDGYTF
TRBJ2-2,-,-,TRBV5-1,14,TGCGCCAGCACTTATGGTCCGGGAGCCGGGGAGCTGTTTTTT,CASTYGPGAGELFF
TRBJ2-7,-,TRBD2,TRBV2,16,TGTGCCAGCAGGATAGGACTAGCGGGGGTGTCCTACGAGCAGTACTTC,CASRIGLAGVSYEQYF
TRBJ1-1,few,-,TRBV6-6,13,TGTGCCAGCACCAGGACAGCGAACACTGAAGCTTTCTTT,CASTRTANTEAFF
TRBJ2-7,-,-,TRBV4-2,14,TGTGCCAGCAGCCAAGAACTTCTCTCCTACGAGCAGTACTTC,CASSQELLSYEQYF
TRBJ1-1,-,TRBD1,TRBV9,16,TGTGCCAGCAGCGTTGTACGGGACAGAGAAACGACTGAAGCTTTCTTT,CASSVVRDRETTEAFF
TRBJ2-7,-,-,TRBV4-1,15,TGCGCCAGCAGTCCTAAGGGACACGGAGACTACGAGCAGTACTTC,CASSPKGHGDYEQYF
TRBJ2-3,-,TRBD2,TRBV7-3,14,TGTGCCAGCAGCTTCGGGACTAGCGGGGATACGCAGTATTTT,CASSFGTSGDTQYF
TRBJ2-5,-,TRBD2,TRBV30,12,TGTGGCGGGACTAGCGGGGGCCTCGAACAGTACTTC,CGGTSGGLEQYF
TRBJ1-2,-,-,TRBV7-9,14,TGTGCCAGCAGCTTACTCGGGGGGAGCGATGGCTACACCTTC,CASSLLGGSDGYTF
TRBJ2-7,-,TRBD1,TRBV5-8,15,TGTGCCAGCAGCGCACGGGACAGGGTGAGGTCCGAGCAGTACTTC,CASSARDRVRSEQYF
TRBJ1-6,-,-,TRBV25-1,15,TGTGCCAGCAGTGAATGGCGCAGGGTCGGTTCACCCCTCCACTTT,CASSEWRRVGSPLHF
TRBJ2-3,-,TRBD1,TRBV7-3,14,TGTGCCAGCAAATTGACAGGGGGCACAGATACGCAGTATTTT,CASKLTGGTDTQYF
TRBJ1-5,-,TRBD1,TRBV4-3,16,TGCGCCAGCAGCCAAGATATAGGGGCAGGGGGCCAGCCCCAGCATTTT,CASSQDIGAGGQPQHF
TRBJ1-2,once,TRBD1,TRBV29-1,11,TGCAGCGCCGGGACAGACTATGGCTACACCTTC,CSAGTDYGYTF
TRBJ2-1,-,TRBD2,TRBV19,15,TGTGCCAGTACCCTGCTGCGGGGGGGTAAGAATGAGCAGTTCTTC,CASTLLRGGKNEQFF
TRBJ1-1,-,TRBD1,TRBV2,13,TGTGCCAGCGGCGATAACAGGGGCACTGAAGCTTTCTTT,CASGDNRGTEAFF
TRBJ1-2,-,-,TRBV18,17,TGTGCCAGCTCACCACCGGAGAGGCGCGGGTTCGGCTATGGCTACACCTTC,CASSPPERRGFGYGYTF
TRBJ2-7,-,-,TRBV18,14,TGTGCCAGCTCACCACGAGGGCTCGCCTACGAGCAGTACTTC,CASSPRGLAYEQYF
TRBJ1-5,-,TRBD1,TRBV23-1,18,TGCGCCAGCAGTCAATTTAGGACAGGGGATACGAGGAATCAGCCCCAGCATTTT,CASSQFRTGDTRNQPQHF
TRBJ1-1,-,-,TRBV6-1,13,TGTGCCAGCCGGGATCAGGGGATCACTGAAGCTTTCTTT,CASRDQGITEAFF
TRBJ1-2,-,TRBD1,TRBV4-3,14,TGCGCCAGCAGCCAAGATCCCAGGGGGCATGGCTACACCTTC,CASSQDPRGHGYTF
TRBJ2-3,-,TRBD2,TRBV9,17,TGTGCCAGCAGTGAATCGCCTAGCGGGGGTAGGGCAGATACGCAGTATTTT,CASSESPSGGRADTQYF
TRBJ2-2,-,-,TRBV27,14,TGTGCCAGCTCGAAAACAGGGAACACCGGGGAGCTGTTTTTT,CASSKTGNTGELFF
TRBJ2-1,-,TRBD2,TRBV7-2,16,TGTGCCAGCAGCGTCGGGGGTAGCGGGGGTTACAATGAGCAGTTCTTC,CASSVGGSGGYNEQFF
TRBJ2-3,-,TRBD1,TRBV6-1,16,TGTGCCAGCAGTGATCGGCTGACAGGGATGGGAGATACGCAGTATTTT,CASSDRLTGMGDTQYF
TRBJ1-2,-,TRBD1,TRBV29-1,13,TGCAGCGTACCTGGACAGGGTAACTATGGCTACACCTTC,CSVPGQGNYGYTF
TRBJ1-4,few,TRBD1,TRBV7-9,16,TGTGCCAGCAGCCTTGACAGGGGGCAAACTAATGAAAAACTGTTTTTT,CASSLDRGQTNEKLFF
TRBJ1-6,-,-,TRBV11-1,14,TGTGCCAGCAGCCTTCGGGCAGGGGATTCACCCCTCCACTTT,CASSLRAGDSPLHF
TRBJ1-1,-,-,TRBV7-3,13,TGTGCCAGCAGCCCGGGACCCCGGGAGGGGGCTTTCTTT,CASSPGPREGAFF
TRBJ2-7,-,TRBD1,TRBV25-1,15,TGTGCCAGCAGTAGACCGGGACAGAGGCCTTCAGAGCAGTACTTC,CASSRPGQRPSEQYF